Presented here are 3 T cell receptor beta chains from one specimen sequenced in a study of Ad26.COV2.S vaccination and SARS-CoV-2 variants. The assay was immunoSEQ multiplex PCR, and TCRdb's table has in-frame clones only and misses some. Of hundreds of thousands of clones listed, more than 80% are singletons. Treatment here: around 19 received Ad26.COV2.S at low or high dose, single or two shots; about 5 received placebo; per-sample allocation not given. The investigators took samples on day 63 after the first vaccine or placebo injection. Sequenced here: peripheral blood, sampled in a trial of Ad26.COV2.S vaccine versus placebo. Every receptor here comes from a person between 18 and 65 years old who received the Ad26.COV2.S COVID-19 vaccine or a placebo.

CDR3 sequence reads: CASSYSVSRGQYEQYF. The CDR3 DNA follows: TGTGCCAGCAGTTACTCAGTCTCCAGGGGGCAGTACGAGCAGTACTTC. The chain couples TRBV6-5 to TRBJ2-7; 8 nucleotides agree with TRBD1. CDR1 is MNHEY, CDR2 SVGAGI, per germline. This CDR3 is built from 16 residues. After removal of 0 bases from V and 4 bases from J, the junction contained 8 bases not matched to a gene.

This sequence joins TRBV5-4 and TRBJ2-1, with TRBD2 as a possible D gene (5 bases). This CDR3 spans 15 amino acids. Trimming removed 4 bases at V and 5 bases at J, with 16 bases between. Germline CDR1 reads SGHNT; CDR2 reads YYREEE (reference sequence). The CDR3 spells CASSRVTTTHNEQFF. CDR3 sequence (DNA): TGTGCCAGCAGCCGCGTAACGACTACCCACAATGAGCAGTTCTTC.

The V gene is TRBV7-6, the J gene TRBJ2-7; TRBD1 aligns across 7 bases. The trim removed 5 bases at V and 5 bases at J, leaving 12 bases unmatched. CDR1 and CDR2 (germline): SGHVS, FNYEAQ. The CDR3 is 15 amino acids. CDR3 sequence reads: CASSPMAGGFNEQYF. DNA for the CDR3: TGTGCCAGCAGCCCCATGGCAGGGGGATTCAACGAGCAGTACTTC. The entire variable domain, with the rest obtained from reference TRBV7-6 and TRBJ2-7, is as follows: GAGVSQSPRYKVTKRGQDVALRCDPISGHVSLYWYRQALGQGPEFLTYFNYEAQQDKSGLPNDRFSAERPEGSISTLTIQRTEQRDSAMYRCASSPMAGGFNEQYFGPGTRLTVT.